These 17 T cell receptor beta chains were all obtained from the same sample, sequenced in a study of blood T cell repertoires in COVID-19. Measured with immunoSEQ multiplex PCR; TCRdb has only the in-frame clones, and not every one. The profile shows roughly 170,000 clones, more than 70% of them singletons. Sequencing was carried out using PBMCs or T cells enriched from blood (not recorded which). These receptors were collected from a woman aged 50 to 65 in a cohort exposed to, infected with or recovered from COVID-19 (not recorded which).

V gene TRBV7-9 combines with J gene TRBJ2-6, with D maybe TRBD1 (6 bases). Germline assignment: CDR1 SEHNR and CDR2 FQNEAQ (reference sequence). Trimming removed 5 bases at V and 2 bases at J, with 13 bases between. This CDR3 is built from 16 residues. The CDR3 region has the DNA TGTGCCAGCAGCGAAAAACAGGGTGCTGGGGCCAACGTCCTGACTTTC. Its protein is CASSEKQGAGANVLTF. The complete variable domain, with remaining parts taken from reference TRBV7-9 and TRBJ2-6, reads DTGVSQNPRHKITKRGQNVTFRCDPISEHNRLYWYRQTLGQGPEFLTYFQNEAQLEKSRLLSDRFSAERPKGSFSTLEIQRTEQGDSAMYLCASSEKQGAGANVLTFGAGSRLTVL.

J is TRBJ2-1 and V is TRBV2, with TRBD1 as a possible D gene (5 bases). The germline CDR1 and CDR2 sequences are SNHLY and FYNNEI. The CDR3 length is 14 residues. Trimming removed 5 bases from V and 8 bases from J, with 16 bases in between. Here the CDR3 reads CASSFFQGGDEQFF. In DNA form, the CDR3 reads TGTGCCAGCAGTTTCTTCCAGGGTGGGGATGAGCAGTTCTTC. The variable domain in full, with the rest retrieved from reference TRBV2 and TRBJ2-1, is EPEVTQTPSHQVTQMGQEVILRCVPISNHLYFYWYRQILGQKVEFLVSFYNNEISEKSEIFDDQFSVERPDGSNFTLKIRSTKLEDSAMYFCASSFFQGGDEQFFGPGTRLTVL.

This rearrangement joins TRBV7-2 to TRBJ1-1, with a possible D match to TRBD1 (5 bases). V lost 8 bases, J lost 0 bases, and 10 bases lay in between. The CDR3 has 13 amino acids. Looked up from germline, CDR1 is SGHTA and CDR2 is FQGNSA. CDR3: CASGLTVNTEAFF. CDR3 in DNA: TGTGCCAGCGGCCTGACAGTGAACACTGAAGCTTTCTTT.

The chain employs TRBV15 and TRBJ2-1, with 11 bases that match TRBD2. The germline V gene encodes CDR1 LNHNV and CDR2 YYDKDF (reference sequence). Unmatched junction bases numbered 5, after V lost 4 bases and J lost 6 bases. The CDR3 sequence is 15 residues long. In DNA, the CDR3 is TGTGCCACCAGCAAGACTAGCGGGAAGTTCAATGAGCAGTTCTTC. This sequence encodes CATSKTSGKFNEQFF.

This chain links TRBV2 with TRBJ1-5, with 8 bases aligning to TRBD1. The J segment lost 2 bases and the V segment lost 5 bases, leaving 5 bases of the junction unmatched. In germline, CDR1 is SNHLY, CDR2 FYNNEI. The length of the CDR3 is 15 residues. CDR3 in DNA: TGTGCCAGCAGTCCGGACAGGGTTGGCAATCAGCCCCAGCATTTT. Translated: CASSPDRVGNQPQHF.

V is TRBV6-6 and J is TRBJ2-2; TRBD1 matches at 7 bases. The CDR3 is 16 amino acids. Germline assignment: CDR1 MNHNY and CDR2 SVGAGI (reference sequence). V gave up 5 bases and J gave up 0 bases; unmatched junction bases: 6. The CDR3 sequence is CASSTTGQSNTGELFF. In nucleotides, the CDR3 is TGTGCCAGCAGTACGACAGGGCAATCGAACACCGGGGAGCTGTTTTTT.

The chain's CDR3 is CASSVTPLAGGQDTQYF. CDR3 nucleotide sequence: TGTGCCAGCAGCGTAACCCCTCTAGCGGGGGGTCAAGATACGCAGTATTTT. The chain links TRBV9 to TRBJ2-3, with 11 bases matching TRBD2. CDR1 SGDLS and CDR2 YYNGEE come from the germline V gene. V was pared by 1 base and J by 5 bases, with 9 bases of the junction left unmatched. The CDR3 extends over 17 amino acids.

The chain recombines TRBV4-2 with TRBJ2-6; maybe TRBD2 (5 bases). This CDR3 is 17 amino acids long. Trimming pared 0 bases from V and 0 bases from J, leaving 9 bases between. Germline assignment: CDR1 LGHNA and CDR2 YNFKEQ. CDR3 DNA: TGTGCCAGCAGCCAAGACTTCGGGGTCTCTGGGGCCAACGTCCTGACTTTC. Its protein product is CASSQDFGVSGANVLTF.

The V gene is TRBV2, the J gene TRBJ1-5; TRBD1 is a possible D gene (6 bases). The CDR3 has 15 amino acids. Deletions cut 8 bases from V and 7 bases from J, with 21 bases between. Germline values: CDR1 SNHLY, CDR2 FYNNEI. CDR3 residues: CASSLLRGAGQPQHF. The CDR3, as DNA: TGTGCCAGCTCCTTATTACGGGGGGCCGGGCAGCCCCAGCATTTT.

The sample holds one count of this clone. CDR3 residues: CASSLRGFGTQYF. Written as DNA, the CDR3 is TGTGCCAGCAGCTTGAGGGGGTTCGGGACCCAGTACTTC. This chain joins TRBV5-8 and TRBJ2-5; D perhaps matches TRBD1 (6 bases). CDR1 SGHTS and CDR2 YDEGEE come from the germline V gene. Trimming removed 1 base from V and 7 bases from J, with 11 bases in between. This CDR3 contains 13 residues. The complete variable domain, with remaining parts taken from reference TRBV5-8 and TRBJ2-5, reads EAGVTQSPTHLIKTRGQQATLRCSPISGHTSVYWYQQALGLGLQFLLWYDEGEERNRGNFPPRFSGRQFPNYSSELNVNALELEDSALYLCASSLRGFGTQYFGPGTRLLVL.

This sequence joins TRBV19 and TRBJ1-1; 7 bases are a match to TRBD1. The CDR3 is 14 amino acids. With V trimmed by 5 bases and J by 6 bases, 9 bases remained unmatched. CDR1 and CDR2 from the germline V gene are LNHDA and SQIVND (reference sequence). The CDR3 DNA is TGTGCCAGTAGTCTACAGGGGAGAGGCCCTGAAGCTTTCTTT. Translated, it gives CASSLQGRGPEAFF.

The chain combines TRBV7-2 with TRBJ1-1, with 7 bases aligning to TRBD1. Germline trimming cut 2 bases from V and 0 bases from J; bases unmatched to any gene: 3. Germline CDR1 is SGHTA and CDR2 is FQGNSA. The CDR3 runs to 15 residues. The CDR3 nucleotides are TGTGCCAGCAGCTTATTGGGACAGATGAACACTGAAGCTTTCTTT. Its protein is CASSLLGQMNTEAFF.

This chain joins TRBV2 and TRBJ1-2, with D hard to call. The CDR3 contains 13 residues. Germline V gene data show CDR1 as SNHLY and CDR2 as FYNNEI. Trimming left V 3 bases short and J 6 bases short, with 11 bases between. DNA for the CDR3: TGTGCCAGCAGTGATTTGGTAGAAGATGGCTACACCTTC. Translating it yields CASSDLVEDGYTF.

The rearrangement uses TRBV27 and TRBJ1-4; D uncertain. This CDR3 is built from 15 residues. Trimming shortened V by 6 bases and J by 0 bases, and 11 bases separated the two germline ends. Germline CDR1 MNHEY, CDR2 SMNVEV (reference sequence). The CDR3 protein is CASSPTTATNEKLFF. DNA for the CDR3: TGTGCCAGCAGCCCTACCACAGCAACTAATGAAAAACTGTTTTTT.

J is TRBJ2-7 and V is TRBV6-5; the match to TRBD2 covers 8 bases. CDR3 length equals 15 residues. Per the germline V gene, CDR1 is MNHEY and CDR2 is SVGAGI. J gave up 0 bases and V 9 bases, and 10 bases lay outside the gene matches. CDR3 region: CASAPRRGASYEQYF. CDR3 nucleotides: TGTGCCAGTGCACCACGGCGGGGGGCCTCCTACGAGCAGTACTTC.

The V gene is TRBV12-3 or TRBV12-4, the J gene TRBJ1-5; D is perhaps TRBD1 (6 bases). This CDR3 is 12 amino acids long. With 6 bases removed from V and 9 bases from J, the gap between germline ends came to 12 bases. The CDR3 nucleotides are TGTGCCAGCAGACAGGGCATACTGCCCCAGCATTTT. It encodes CASRQGILPQHF.

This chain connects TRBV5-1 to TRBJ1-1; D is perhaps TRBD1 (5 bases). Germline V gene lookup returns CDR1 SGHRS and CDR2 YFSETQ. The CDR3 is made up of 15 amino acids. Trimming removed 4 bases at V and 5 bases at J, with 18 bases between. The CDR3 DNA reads TGCGCCAGCAGCGACCCGGGACTCATAAAGACTGAAGCTTTCTTT. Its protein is CASSDPGLIKTEAFF.